The entry that follows covers one T cell receptor (beta chain) sequence. TCRdb's copy holds only in-frame clones and misses some; the assay was immunoSEQ multiplex PCR. The sample gives about 400,000 clones, approximately 92% of which show up once; more than 1.5% is in the top ten. The sample belongs to a study of Ad26.COV2.S vaccination and SARS-CoV-2 variants. Treatment defined: 19 received Ad26.COV2.S at low or high dose, single or two shots; about five received placebo; per-sample allocation not given. Samples were taken on day 63 after the first vaccine or placebo injection. The V end lost 3 bases, the J end lost 2 bases, and 8 bases lay between the germline ends. This CDR3 spans 13 amino acids. Germline loops: CDR1 SNHLY, CDR2 FYNNEI.

The sequencing used peripheral blood, collected in a trial of Ad26.COV2.S vaccine versus placebo. The V gene is TRBV2, the J gene TRBJ2-7, with D uncertain. This sequence was found in a person aged 18-60 years who received the Ad26.COV2.S COVID-19 vaccine or a placebo. The CDR3 protein is CASSDRVPYEQYF. As DNA, the CDR3 is TGTGCCAGCAGTGATAGGGTACCCTACGAGCAGTACTTC.